The rows below give T cell receptor beta chains drawn from one sample of a study of blood T cell repertoires in COVID-19. Sequencing used immunoSEQ multiplex PCR; TCRdb keeps in-frame clones, though not all of them. The sample has fewer than 250,000 clones, around 90% seen once. Specimen: peripheral blood. These receptors originate from a man between 25 and 39 years old with COVID-19, enrolled during active disease. CDR3s leave out the opening cysteine and the closing phenylalanine or tryptophan. A D gene is named only where the DNA matches it firmly.

>TRBV12-5|TRBD1|TRBJ2-2
ASGLVTGGLGTGELF
>TRBV10-1|NA|TRBJ1-5
ASSDGYNQPQH
>TRBV5-6|NA|TRBJ1-1
ASSLGPGRDTEAF
>TRBV3-1/TRBV3-2|NA|TRBJ1-4
ASSQEGQLNEKLF
>TRBV6-5|TRBD1|TRBJ1-2
ASSRDRGPEGYT
>TRBV5-4|NA|TRBJ1-4
ASSADTGPEKLF
>TRBV7-9|TRBD1|TRBJ2-7
ASSRTGIEQY
>TRBV7-2|NA|TRBJ1-2
ASSLTFARGDGYT
>TRBV5-6|NA|TRBJ2-5
ASSWGEGVETQY
>TRBV15|NA|TRBJ2-2
ATSDLRVTGELF
>TRBV4-1|NA|TRBJ2-6
ASSQVGEGANVLT
>TRBV2|NA|TRBJ1-6
ASSVTDRSGSPLH
>TRBV9|NA|TRBJ1-2
ASSGRKTEANYGYT
>TRBV6-5|NA|TRBJ2-2
ASSLTGHVNTGELF
>TRBV6-2/TRBV6-3|NA|TRBJ2-7
ASSYVGTEQY
>TRBV5-1|NA|TRBJ2-4
ASSLVEGAKNIQY
>TRBV5-4|NA|TRBJ2-7
ASSLGGNPYEQY
>TRBV3-1/TRBV3-2|TRBD1|TRBJ2-1
ASSPDRGYNEQF
>TRBV4-1|NA|TRBJ1-5
ASSQVREGNQPQH
>TRBV6-5|NA|TRBJ1-2
ASSYQYPGGAFGYT
>TRBV6-5|TRBD2|TRBJ2-5
ASSYSSGLAPEY
>TRBV9|TRBD1|TRBJ1-1
ASSPRTGGSAEAF
>TRBV4-1|TRBD1|TRBJ2-7
ASSQGPSGQGNFEQY
>TRBV2|NA|TRBJ2-6
ASRQNHPGANVLT
>TRBV5-6|TRBD1|TRBJ2-7
ASSLGGRDSLYEQY
>TRBV6-6|NA|TRBJ1-1
ASSPDQGSTEAF
>TRBV9|NA|TRBJ1-3
ASSAQGEAGNTIY